This T cell receptor beta chain stems from a study of cytomegalovirus exposure and HLA in healthy donors. Broader study findings: Associated with cytomegalovirus, according to the listing, were 150 to 200 TCR beta chains.

Concerning this clone: Its matching antigen is unknown.

Germline values: CDR1 SGHNT, CDR2 YENEEA. V lost 5 bases and J 0 bases, leaving 5 bases between the germline ends. The CDR3 consists of 13 residues. This table comes from immunoSEQ multiplex PCR, and its TCRdb copy is limited to in-frame clones, with some not included. Of about 350,000 clones listed, roughly 90% are singletons. The sequencing input was PBMCs. This rearrangement joins TRBV11-3 to TRBJ2-1; D is undetermined. The sequence came from a woman aged 30 to 39 in good health and CMV-seropositive. CDR3 in amino acids: CASSPDSYNEQFF. The CDR3 DNA reads as TGTGCCAGCAGCCCGGACTCCTACAATGAGCAGTTCTTC. Drawing the rest from reference TRBV11-3 and TRBJ2-1, the complete variable domain is EAGVVQSPRYKIIEKKQPVAFWCNPISGHNTLYWYLQNLGQGPELLIRYENEEAVDDSQLPKDRFSAERLKGVDSTLKIQPAELGDSAVYLCASSPDSYNEQFFGPGTRLTVL.